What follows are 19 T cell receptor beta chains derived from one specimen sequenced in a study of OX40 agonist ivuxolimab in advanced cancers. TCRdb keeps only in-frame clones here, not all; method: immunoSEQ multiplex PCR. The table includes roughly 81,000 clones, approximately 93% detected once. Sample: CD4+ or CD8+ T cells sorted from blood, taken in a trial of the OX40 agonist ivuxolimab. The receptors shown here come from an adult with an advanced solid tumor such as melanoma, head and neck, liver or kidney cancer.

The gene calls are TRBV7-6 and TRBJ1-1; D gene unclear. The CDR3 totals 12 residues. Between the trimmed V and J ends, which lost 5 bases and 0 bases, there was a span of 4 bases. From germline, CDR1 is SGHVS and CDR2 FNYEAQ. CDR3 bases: TGTGCCAGCAGCCCTATGAACACTGAAGCTTTCTTT. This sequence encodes CASSPMNTEAFF.

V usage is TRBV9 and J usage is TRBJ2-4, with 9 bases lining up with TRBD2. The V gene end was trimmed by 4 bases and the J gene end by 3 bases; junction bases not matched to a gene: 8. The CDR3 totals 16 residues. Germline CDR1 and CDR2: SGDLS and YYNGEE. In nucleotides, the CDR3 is TGTGCCAGCAGCCCGCGGGAGGGCCTCTTCAAAAACATTCAGTACTTC. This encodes CASSPREGLFKNIQYF.

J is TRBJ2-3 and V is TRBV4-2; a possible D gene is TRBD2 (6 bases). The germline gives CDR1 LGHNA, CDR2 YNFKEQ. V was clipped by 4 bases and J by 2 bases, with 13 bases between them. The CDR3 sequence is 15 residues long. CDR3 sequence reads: CASSPGLTSTDTQYF. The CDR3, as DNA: TGTGCCAGCAGCCCCGGACTAACCTCCACAGATACGCAGTATTTT.

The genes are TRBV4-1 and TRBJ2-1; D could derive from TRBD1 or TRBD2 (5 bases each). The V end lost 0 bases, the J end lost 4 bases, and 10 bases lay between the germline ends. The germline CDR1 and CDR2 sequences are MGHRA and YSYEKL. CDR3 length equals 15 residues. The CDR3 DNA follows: TGCGCCAGCAGCCAAGAGGGGGACCATTACAATGAGCAGTTCTTC. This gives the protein CASSQEGDHYNEQFF.

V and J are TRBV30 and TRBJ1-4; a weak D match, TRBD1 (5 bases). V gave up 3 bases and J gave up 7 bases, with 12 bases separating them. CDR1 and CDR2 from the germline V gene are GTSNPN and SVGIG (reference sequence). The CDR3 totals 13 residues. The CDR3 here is CAWRAQGGEKLFF. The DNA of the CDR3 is TGTGCCTGGAGGGCTCAGGGTGGTGAAAAACTGTTTTTT.

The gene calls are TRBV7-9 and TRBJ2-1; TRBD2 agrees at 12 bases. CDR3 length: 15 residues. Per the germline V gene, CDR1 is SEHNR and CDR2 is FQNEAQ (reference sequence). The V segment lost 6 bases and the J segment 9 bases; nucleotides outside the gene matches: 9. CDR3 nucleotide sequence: TGTGCCAGCAGTCGACTAGCGGGAGAGGGCGTTGAGCAGTTCTTC. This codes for CASSRLAGEGVEQFF.

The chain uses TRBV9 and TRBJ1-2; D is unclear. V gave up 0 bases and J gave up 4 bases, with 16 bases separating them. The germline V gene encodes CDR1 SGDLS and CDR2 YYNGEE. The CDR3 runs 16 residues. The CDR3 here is CASSVEWQASRYGYTF. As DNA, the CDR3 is TGTGCCAGCAGCGTAGAGTGGCAGGCCTCTCGCTATGGCTACACCTTC.

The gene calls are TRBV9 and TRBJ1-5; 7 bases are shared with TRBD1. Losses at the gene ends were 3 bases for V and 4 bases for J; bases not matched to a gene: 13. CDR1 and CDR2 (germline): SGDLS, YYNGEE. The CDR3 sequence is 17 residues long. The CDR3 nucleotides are TGTGCCAGCAGCGCCCTTTCCAGGGGGTACCAGAATCAGCCCCAGCATTTT. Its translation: CASSALSRGYQNQPQHF.

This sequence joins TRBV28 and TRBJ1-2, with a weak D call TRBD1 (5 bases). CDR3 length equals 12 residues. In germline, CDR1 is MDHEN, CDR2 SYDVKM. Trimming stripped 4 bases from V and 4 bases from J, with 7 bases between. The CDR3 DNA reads TGTGCCAGCAGTTGGGACCGCTATGGCTACACCTTC. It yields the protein CASSWDRYGYTF.

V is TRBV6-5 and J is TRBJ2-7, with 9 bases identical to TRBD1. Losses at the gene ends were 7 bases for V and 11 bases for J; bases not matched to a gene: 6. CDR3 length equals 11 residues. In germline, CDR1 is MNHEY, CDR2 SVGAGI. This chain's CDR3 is CASITGQGEYF. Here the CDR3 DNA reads TGTGCCAGCATCACGGGACAGGGAGAGTACTTC.

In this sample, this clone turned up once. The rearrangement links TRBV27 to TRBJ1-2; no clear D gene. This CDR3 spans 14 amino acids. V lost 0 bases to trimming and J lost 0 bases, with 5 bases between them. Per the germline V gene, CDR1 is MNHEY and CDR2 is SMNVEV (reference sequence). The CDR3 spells CASSLSVPNYGYTF. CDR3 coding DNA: TGTGCCAGCAGTTTATCAGTCCCTAACTATGGCTACACCTTC.

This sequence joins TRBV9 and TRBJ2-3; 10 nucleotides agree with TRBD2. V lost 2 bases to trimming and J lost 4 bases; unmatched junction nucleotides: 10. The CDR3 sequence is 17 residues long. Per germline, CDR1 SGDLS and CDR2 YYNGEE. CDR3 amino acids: CASSVSLAGVGSDTQYF. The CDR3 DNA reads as TGTGCCAGCAGCGTCTCGCTAGCGGGAGTTGGGTCAGATACGCAGTATTTT.

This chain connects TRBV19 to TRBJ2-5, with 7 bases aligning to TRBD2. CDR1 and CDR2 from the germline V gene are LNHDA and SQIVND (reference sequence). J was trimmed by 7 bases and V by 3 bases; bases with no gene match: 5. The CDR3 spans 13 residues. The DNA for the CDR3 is TGTGCCAGTAGTATTATCCCGGGGGGGACCCAGTACTTC. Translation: CASSIIPGGTQYF.

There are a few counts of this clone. The CDR3 here is CASSSGDSNQPQHF. The CDR3 region has the DNA TGTGCCAGCAGTTCGGGGGACAGCAATCAGCCCCAGCATTTT. This chain uses TRBV2 with TRBJ1-5; D perhaps matches TRBD1 (5 bases). Between the trimmed V and J ends, which lost 5 bases and 1 base, there was a span of 9 bases. Germline-derived CDR1 and CDR2 are SNHLY and FYNNEI. The CDR3 contains 14 residues.

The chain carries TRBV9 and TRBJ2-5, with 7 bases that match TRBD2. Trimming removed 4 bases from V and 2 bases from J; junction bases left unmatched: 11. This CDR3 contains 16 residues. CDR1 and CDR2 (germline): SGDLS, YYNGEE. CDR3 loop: CASSPFGGSGQETQYF. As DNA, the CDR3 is TGTGCCAGCAGCCCCTTCGGGGGGAGCGGACAAGAGACCCAGTACTTC.

CDR3 nucleotide sequence: TGCGCCAGCAGCGTGATGGGACAGGGGGCAAGAGGCTACACCTTC. This translates into CASSVMGQGARGYTF. The V call is TRBV5-1, the J call TRBJ1-2; 12 bases are a match to TRBD1. The CDR3 runs 15 residues. The junction had 9 bases not matched to a gene; V was cut back by 4 bases and J by 8 bases. Germline-derived CDR1 and CDR2 are SGHRS and YFSETQ.

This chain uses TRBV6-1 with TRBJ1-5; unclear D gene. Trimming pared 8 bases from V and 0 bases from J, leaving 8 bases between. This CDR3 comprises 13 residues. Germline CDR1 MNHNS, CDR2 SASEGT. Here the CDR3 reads CASLMNSNQPQHF. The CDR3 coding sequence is TGTGCCAGCCTTATGAATAGCAATCAGCCCCAGCATTTT.

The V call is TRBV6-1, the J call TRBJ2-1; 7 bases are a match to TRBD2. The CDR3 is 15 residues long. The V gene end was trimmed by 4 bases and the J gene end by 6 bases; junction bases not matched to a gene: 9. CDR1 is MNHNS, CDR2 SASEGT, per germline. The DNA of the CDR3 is TGTGCCAGCAGTGTTCTATTACGGACTAGCAATGAGCAGTTCTTC. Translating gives CASSVLLRTSNEQFF.

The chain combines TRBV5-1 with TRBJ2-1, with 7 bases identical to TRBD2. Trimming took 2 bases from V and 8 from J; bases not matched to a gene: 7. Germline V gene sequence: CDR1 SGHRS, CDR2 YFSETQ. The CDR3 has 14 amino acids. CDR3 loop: CASSLAGRFDEQFF. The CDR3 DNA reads TGCGCCAGCAGCTTAGCGGGAAGATTCGATGAGCAGTTCTTC.